Shown below are 25 T cell receptor beta chains from a single sample sequenced in a study of technical replicates of blood from several donors. Sequencing was performed with immunoSEQ multiplex PCR; in TCRdb, only in-frame clones are kept and a portion is missing. This repertoire shows roughly 60,000 clones, 86% found once; its top ten account for about 4.8%. The material sequenced was PBMCs. Source of these receptors: a human donor in good health. Some clones in this sample may be carry-over from other donors' samples.

The chain uses TRBV29-1 and TRBJ1-2, with 9 positions matching TRBD1. The CDR3 runs 15 residues. Looked up from germline, CDR1 is SQVTM and CDR2 is ANQGSEA. V lost 4 bases to trimming and J lost 5 bases; unmatched junction nucleotides: 11. The CDR3 protein is CSVAFRDRAVYGYTF. The CDR3 DNA follows: TGCAGCGTTGCGTTTAGGGACAGGGCTGTTTATGGCTACACCTTC. Combining the CDR3 with reference TRBV29-1 and TRBJ1-2 gives the whole variable domain SAVISQKPSRDICQRGTSLTIQCQVDSQVTMMFWYRQQPGQSLTLIATANQGSEATYESGFVIDKFPISRPNLTFSTLTVSNMSPEDSSIYLCSVAFRDRAVYGYTFGSGTRLTVV.

The chain recombines TRBV11-1 with TRBJ2-1, with 9 positions matching TRBD2. Germline loops: CDR1 SGHAT, CDR2 FQDESV (reference sequence). The CDR3 spans 16 residues. The V and J ends lost 0 bases and 7 bases, in that order; junction bases with no gene match: 7. In DNA, the CDR3 is TGTGCCAGCAGCTTAGCGACTAGCGGCGACTGGAATGAGCAGTTCTTC. Its translation is CASSLATSGDWNEQFF.

The chain has TRBV6-1 and TRBJ1-1; 8 positions match TRBD1. From germline, CDR1 is MNHNS and CDR2 SASEGT. The trim removed 5 bases at V and 6 bases at J, leaving 11 bases unmatched. The CDR3 consists of 15 residues. DNA of the CDR3: TGTGCCAGCAGTACCCAGACAGGGGTTACCGCTGAAGCTTTCTTT. This translates into CASSTQTGVTAEAFF.

V is TRBV5-1 and J is TRBJ2-2; TRBD2 matches 9 bases. Germline-derived CDR1 and CDR2 are SGHRS and YFSETQ. The CDR3 is made up of 16 amino acids. V was pared by 1 base and J by 2 bases, with 3 bases of the junction left unmatched. CDR3 coding DNA: TGCGCCAGCAGCTTGAGACTAGCGGAAAACACCGGGGAGCTGTTTTTT. Protein product: CASSLRLAENTGELFF. Filled out from reference TRBV5-1 and TRBJ2-2, the complete variable domain reads KAGVTQTPRYLIKTRGQQVTLSCSPISGHRSVSWYQQTPGQGLQFLFEYFSETQRNKGNFPGRFSGRQFSNSRSEMNVSTLELGDSALYLCASSLRLAENTGELFFGEGSRLTVL.

The table lists this clone with a count of one. The chain couples TRBV29-1 to TRBJ1-5, with 8 bases aligning to TRBD1. The CDR3 has 12 amino acids. Germline CDR1 reads SQVTM; CDR2 reads ANQGSEA. The J segment lost 6 bases and the V segment lost 7 bases, leaving 5 bases of the junction unmatched. Here the CDR3 reads CSAGQGRQPQHF. In nucleotides, the CDR3 is TGCAGCGCCGGACAGGGCCGTCAGCCCCAGCATTTT.

This sequence joins TRBV30 and TRBJ1-2; D gene ambiguous. CDR3 length: 15 residues. V lost 1 base to trimming and J lost 0 bases, with 12 bases between them. Germline CDR1 GTSNPN, CDR2 SVGIG (reference sequence). The CDR3 is CAWSAQSLANYGYTF. In nucleotides, the CDR3 is TGTGCCTGGAGTGCACAGTCGTTAGCTAACTATGGCTACACCTTC.

V gene TRBV5-4 combines with J gene TRBJ1-3; a possible D gene is TRBD1 (6 bases). Trimming took 6 bases from V and 0 from J, leaving 13 bases between them. The CDR3 consists of 15 residues. Per germline, CDR1 SGHNT and CDR2 YYREEE (reference sequence). CDR3 sequence: CASKGGGVSGNTIYF. The DNA of the CDR3 is TGTGCCAGCAAAGGGGGGGGTGTCTCTGGAAACACCATATATTTT.

The chain couples TRBV30 to TRBJ2-7; a possible D gene is TRBD2 (5 bases). In germline, CDR1 is GTSNPN, CDR2 SVGIG (reference sequence). This CDR3 is built from 11 residues. Trimming removed 1 base from V and 4 bases from J, with 5 bases in between. The DNA of the CDR3 is TGTGCCTGGAGTGGGAGGTACGAGCAGTACTTC. This translates into CAWSGRYEQYF.

The V gene is TRBV30, the J gene TRBJ1-2, with 7 nucleotides matching TRBD1. V was clipped by 1 base and J by 8 bases; unmatched bases: 10. This CDR3 has 14 amino acids. CDR1 and CDR2 (germline): GTSNPN, SVGIG (reference sequence). The CDR3 is CAWSGRRQGGGYTF. Written as DNA, the CDR3 is TGTGCCTGGAGTGGCCGAAGACAGGGAGGAGGCTACACCTTC. Drawing the rest from reference TRBV30 and TRBJ1-2, the complete variable domain is SQTIHQWPATLVQPVGSPLSLECTVEGTSNPNLYWYRQAAGRGLQLLFYSVGIGQISSEVPQNLSASRPQDRQFILSSKKLLLSDSGFYLCAWSGRRQGGGYTFGSGTRLTVV.

The chain is built from TRBV7-9 and TRBJ2-7, with 7 nucleotides matching TRBD1. J gave up 2 bases and V 4 bases, and 5 bases lay outside the gene matches. Germline V gene data show CDR1 as SEHNR and CDR2 as FQNEAQ (reference sequence). This CDR3 has 14 amino acids. The CDR3 reads CASSYRDRPYEQYF. CDR3 DNA: TGTGCCAGCAGCTATCGGGACAGACCCTACGAGCAGTACTTC.

The chain couples TRBV5-1 to TRBJ1-1, with D perhaps TRBD1 (5 bases). CDR1 and CDR2 from the germline V gene are SGHRS and YFSETQ. The CDR3 is 14 residues long. Trimming shortened V by 0 bases and J by 4 bases, and 10 bases separated the two germline ends. The CDR3 loop reads CASSLAGGGTEAFF. In DNA, the CDR3 is TGCGCCAGCAGCTTGGCCGGGGGGGGCACTGAAGCTTTCTTT.

This sequence joins TRBV19 and TRBJ1-2; 9 bases agree with TRBD1. The V gene's germline CDR1 is LNHDA and CDR2 SQIVND (reference sequence). V lost 4 bases, J lost 8 bases, and 11 bases stayed unmatched. CDR3 length: 15 residues. The CDR3 nucleotides are TGTGCCAGTAGTACGACCGGGACAGGGTTTGGAGGCTACACCTTC. Translated, it gives CASSTTGTGFGGYTF.

The V and J genes are TRBV5-1 and TRBJ2-7; a weak D match, TRBD2 (6 bases). The CDR3 covers 14 residues. V was pared by 5 bases and J by 5 bases, with 17 bases between. Germline values: CDR1 SGHRS, CDR2 YFSETQ. CDR3 coding DNA: TGCGCCAGCAGGGGAGGACCCCGCCCGCACGAGCAGTACTTC. Translating it yields CASRGGPRPHEQYF. Full variable domain (rest looked up from reference TRBV5-1 and TRBJ2-7): KAGVTQTPRYLIKTRGQQVTLSCSPISGHRSVSWYQQTPGQGLQFLFEYFSETQRNKGNFPGRFSGRQFSNSRSEMNVSTLELGDSALYLCASRGGPRPHEQYFGPGTRLTVT.

This clone was counted only a few times. This sequence joins TRBV11-2 and TRBJ2-1; 9 bases fit TRBD2. Germline lookup yields CDR1 SGHAT and CDR2 FQNNGV. The trim removed 5 bases at V and 6 bases at J, leaving 8 bases unmatched. The CDR3 covers 15 residues. CDR3 in DNA: TGTGCCAGCAGCGCGACTAGCGGAGGGGGCAATGAGCAGTTCTTC. It yields the protein CASSATSGGGNEQFF.

The chain recombines TRBV30 with TRBJ1-6; D unclear. The CDR3 sequence is 13 residues long. Germline CDR1 reads GTSNPN; CDR2 reads SVGIG (reference sequence). Trimming left V 0 bases short and J 6 bases short, with 6 bases between. CDR3 DNA: TGTGCCTGGAGTGTACTAGGTAATTCACCCCTCCACTTT. Amino acid sequence: CAWSVLGNSPLHF.

The chain employs TRBV7-3 and TRBJ2-1; D gene uncertain. V dropped 0 bases and J dropped 9 bases, with 12 bases sitting between them. Germline CDR1 and CDR2: SGHTA and FQGTGA. The CDR3 is 14 amino acids. CDR3 residues: CASSLTASSGEQFF. The CDR3 DNA sequence: TGTGCCAGCAGCTTAACGGCTAGTTCGGGTGAGCAGTTCTTC.

The chain joins TRBV5-6 to TRBJ1-5; 10 nucleotides line up with TRBD1. Germline loops: CDR1 SGHDT, CDR2 YYEEEE. The CDR3 spans 18 residues. The junction had 11 bases not matched to a gene; V was cut back by 3 bases and J by 2 bases. In DNA form, the CDR3 reads TGTGCCAGCAGCTACTCCGGGACAGGGGTTCGGGGCAATCAGCCCCAGCATTTT. It is translated as CASSYSGTGVRGNQPQHF.

This sequence joins TRBV15 and TRBJ1-3; D unclear. Trimming stripped 0 bases from V and 8 bases from J, with 14 bases between. Germline lookup yields CDR1 LNHNV and CDR2 YYDKDF (reference sequence). The CDR3 runs to 15 residues. The CDR3 nucleotides read TGTGCCACCAGCAGAGATTATGAGGGCAGAGACACCATATATTTT. Residues: CATSRDYEGRDTIYF.

The rearrangement joins TRBV19 to TRBJ2-7, with unresolved D. From germline, CDR1 is LNHDA and CDR2 SQIVND (reference sequence). Trimming cost V 2 bases and J 3 bases, with 5 bases left between them. This CDR3 has 12 residues. DNA of the CDR3: TGTGCCAGTAGTATACCCGGCTACGAGCAGTACTTC. This encodes CASSIPGYEQYF.

As regards this clone: Compared with germline, one end of the junction differs, possibly owing to a read error. The chain uses TRBV29-1 and TRBJ1-2; D remains ambiguous. The CDR3 is made up of 11 amino acids. Germline-derived CDR1 and CDR2 are SQVTM and ANQGSEA. The CDR3 region is CSVEGFRGGGF. The DNA of the CDR3 is TGCAGCGTTGAAGGATTTCGGGGAGGAGGCTTC.

The gene calls are TRBV10-3 and TRBJ2-1; D perhaps matches TRBD2 (5 bases). The CDR3 is made up of 14 amino acids. Trimming removed 5 bases from V and 5 bases from J, with 13 bases in between. CDR1 is ENHRY, CDR2 SYGVKD, per germline. CDR3 sequence (DNA): TGTGCCATCAGTAGAGCCGGGGTAGACAATGAGCAGTTCTTC. Translated, it gives CAISRAGVDNEQFF.

V is TRBV6-6 and J is TRBJ1-6; no definite D call. The CDR3 is 16 amino acids. Trimming removed 5 bases at V and 7 bases at J, with 18 bases between. Germline CDR1 is MNHNY and CDR2 is SVGAGI (reference sequence). The CDR3 loop reads CASSPAGSRRNSPLHF. Written as DNA, the CDR3 is TGTGCCAGCAGTCCCGCAGGATCGCGCCGGAATTCACCCCTCCACTTT.

The chain couples TRBV25-1 to TRBJ1-3; D unresolved. Trimming took 6 bases from V and 1 from J, leaving 16 bases between them. CDR1 is MGHDK, CDR2 SYGVNS, per germline. This CDR3 region has 16 residues. The CDR3 DNA reads TGTGCCAGCAGGCCCCGGGGTAAGGAGTCTGGAAACACCATATATTTT. Residues: CASRPRGKESGNTIYF.

The rearrangement uses TRBV5-8 and TRBJ2-1, with 12 positions matching TRBD1. From germline, CDR1 is SGHTS and CDR2 YDEGEE. V lost 4 bases, J lost 6 bases, and 8 bases stayed unmatched. This CDR3 is 16 amino acids long. The CDR3 reads CASSAVPGQGANEQFF. As DNA, the CDR3 is TGTGCCAGCAGCGCTGTACCGGGACAGGGGGCCAATGAGCAGTTCTTC.

This rearrangement joins TRBV29-1 to TRBJ1-1; 8 bases are a match to TRBD1. CDR3 size: 15 residues. V lost 7 bases, J lost 3 bases, and 13 bases stayed unmatched. Germline CDR1 reads SQVTM; CDR2 reads ANQGSEA. The CDR3 region has the DNA TGCAGCGCGACAGGGGCACTCAACGTCGACACTGAAGCTTTCTTT. It specifies CSATGALNVDTEAFF.